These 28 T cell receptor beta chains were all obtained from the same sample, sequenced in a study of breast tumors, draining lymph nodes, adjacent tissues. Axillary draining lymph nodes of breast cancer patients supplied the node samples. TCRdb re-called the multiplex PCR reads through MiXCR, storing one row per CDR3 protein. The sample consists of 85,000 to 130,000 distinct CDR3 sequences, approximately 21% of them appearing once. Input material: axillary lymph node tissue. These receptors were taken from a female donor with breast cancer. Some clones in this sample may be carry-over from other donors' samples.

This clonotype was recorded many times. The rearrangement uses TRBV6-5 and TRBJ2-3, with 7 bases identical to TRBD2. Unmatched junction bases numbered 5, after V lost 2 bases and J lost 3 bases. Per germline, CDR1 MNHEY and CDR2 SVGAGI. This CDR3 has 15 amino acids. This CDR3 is CASSYGEGKTDTQYF. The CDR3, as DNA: TGTGCCAGCAGTTACGGGGAGGGTAAGACAGATACGCAGTATTTT.

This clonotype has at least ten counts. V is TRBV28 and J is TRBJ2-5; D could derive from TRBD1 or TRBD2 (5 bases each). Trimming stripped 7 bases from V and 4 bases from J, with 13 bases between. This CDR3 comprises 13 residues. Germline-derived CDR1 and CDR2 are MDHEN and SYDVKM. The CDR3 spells CASNIPGRETQYF. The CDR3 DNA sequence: TGTGCCAGCAATATACCAGGGAGAGAGACCCAGTACTTC.

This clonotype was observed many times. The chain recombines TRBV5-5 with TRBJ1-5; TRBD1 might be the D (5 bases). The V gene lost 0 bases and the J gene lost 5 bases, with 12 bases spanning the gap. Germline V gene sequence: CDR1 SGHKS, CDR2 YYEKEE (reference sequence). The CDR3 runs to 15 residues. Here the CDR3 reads CASSLAAGTHQPQHF. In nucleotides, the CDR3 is TGTGCCAGCAGCTTGGCCGCCGGGACCCATCAGCCCCAGCATTTT.

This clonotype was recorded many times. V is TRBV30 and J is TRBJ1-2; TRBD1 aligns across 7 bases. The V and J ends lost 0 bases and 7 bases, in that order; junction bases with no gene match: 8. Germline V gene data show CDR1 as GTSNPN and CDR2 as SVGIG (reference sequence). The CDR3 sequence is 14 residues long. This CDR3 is CAWSVQGRAVGYTF. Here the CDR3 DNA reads TGTGCCTGGAGTGTACAGGGGAGGGCAGTTGGCTACACCTTC. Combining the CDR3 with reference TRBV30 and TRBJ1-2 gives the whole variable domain SQTIHQWPATLVQPVGSPLSLECTVEGTSNPNLYWYRQAAGRGLQLLFYSVGIGQISSEVPQNLSASRPQDRQFILSSKKLLLSDSGFYLCAWSVQGRAVGYTFGSGTRLTVV.

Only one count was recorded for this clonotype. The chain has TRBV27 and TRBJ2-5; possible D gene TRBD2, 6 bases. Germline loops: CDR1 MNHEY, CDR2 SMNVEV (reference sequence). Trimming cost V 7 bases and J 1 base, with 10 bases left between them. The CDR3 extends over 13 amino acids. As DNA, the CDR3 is TGTGCCAGCAAGCTAGCGCTCCAAGAGACCCAGTACTTC. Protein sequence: CASKLALQETQYF.

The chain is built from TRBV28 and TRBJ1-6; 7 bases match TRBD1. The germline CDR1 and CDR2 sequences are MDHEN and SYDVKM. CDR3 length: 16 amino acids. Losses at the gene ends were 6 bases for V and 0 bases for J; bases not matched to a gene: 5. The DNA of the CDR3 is TGTGCCAGCAGACCCGACAGGGTCTCCTATAATTCACCCCTCCACTTT. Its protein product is CASRPDRVSYNSPLHF.

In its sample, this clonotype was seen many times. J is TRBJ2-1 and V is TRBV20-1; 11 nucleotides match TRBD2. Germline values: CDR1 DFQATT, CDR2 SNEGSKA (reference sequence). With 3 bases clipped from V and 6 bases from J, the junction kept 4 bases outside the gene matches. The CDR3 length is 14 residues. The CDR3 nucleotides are TGCAGTGCTAGTCGACTAGCGGGGTCCAATGAGCAGTTCTTC. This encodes CSASRLAGSNEQFF.

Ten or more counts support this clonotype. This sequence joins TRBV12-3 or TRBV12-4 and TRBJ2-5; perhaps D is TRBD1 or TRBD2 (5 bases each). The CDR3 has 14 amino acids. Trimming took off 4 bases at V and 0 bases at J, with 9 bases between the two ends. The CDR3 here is CASSYRGDQETQYF. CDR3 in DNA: TGTGCCAGCAGTTACCGAGGGGACCAAGAGACCCAGTACTTC.

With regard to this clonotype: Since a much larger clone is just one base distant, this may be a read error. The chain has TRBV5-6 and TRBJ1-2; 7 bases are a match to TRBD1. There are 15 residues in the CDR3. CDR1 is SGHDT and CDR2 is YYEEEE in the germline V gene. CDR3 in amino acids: CASSFWTGYSYSYTF. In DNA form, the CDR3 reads TGTGCCAGCAGCTTTTGGACAGGCTATAGCTATAGCTACACCTTC.

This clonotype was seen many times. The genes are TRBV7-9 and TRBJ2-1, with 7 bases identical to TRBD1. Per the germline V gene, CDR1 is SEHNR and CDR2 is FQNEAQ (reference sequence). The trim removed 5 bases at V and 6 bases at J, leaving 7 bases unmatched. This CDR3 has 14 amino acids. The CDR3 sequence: CASSQQGFGNEQFF. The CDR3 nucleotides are TGTGCCAGCAGCCAACAGGGGTTTGGCAATGAGCAGTTCTTC.

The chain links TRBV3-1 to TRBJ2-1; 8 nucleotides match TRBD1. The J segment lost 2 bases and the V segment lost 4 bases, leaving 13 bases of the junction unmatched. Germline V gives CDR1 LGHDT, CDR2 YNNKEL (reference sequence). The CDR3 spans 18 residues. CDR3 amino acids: CASSLPTGAYATYNEQFF. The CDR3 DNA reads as TGTGCCAGCAGCCTTCCGACAGGGGCCTACGCGACCTACAATGAGCAGTTCTTC.

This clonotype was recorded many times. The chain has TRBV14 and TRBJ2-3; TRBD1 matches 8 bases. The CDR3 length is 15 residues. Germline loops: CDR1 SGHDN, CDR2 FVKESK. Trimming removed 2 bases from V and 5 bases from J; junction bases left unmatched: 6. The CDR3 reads CASSQFRGLGDTQYF. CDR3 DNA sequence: TGTGCCAGCAGCCAATTCAGGGGGCTTGGAGATACGCAGTATTTT.

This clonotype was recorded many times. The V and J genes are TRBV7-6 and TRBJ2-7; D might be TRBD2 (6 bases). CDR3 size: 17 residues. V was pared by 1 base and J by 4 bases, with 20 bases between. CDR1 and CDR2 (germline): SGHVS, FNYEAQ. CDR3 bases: TGTGCCAGCAGCTTAGGCGCCACCGGGACTTTCGTGTACGAGCAGTACTTC. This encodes CASSLGATGTFVYEQYF. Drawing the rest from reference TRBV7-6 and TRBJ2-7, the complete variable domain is GAGVSQSPRYKVTKRGQDVALRCDPISGHVSLYWYRQALGQGPEFLTYFNYEAQQDKSGLPNDRFSAERPEGSISTLTIQRTEQRDSAMYRCASSLGATGTFVYEQYFGPGTRLTVT.

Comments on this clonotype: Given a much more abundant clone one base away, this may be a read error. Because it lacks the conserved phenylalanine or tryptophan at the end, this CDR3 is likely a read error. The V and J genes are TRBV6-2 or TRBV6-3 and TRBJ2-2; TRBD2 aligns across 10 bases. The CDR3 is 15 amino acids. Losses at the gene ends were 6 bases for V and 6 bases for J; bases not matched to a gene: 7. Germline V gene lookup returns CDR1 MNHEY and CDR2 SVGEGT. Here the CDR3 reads CASRKGLASAGELFV. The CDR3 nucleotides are TGTGCCAGCAGGAAGGGACTAGCGTCGGCCGGGGAGCTGTTTGTT.

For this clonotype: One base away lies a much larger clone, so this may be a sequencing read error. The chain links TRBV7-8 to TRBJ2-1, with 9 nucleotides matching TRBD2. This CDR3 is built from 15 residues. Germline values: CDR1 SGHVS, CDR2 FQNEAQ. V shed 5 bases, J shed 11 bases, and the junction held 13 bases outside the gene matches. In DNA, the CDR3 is TGTGCCAGCAGCCCACTTCGGACTAGCGCTAATAAGCAGTTCTTC. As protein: CASSPLRTSANKQFF.

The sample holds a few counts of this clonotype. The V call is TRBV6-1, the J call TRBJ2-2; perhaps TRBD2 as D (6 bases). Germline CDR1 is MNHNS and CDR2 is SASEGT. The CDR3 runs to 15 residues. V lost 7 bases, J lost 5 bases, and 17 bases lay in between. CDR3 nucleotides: TGTGCCAGCATTCCTCTTCGTGGGGGGACCGGGGAGCTGTTTTTT. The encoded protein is CASIPLRGGTGELFF.

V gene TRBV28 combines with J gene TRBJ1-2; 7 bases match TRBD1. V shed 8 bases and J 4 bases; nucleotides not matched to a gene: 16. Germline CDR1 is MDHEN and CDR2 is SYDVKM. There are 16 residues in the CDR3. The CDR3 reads CASQFKGQAESYGYTF. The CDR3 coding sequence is TGTGCCAGCCAGTTCAAAGGACAGGCAGAGTCCTATGGCTACACCTTC.

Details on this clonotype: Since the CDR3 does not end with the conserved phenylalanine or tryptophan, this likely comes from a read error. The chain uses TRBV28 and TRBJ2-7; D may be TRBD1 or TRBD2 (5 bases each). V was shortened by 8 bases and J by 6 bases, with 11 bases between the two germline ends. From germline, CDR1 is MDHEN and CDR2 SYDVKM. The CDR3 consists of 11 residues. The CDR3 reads CASSDGGEQYL. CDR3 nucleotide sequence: TGTGCCAGCTCCGATGGGGGCGAGCAGTACCTC.

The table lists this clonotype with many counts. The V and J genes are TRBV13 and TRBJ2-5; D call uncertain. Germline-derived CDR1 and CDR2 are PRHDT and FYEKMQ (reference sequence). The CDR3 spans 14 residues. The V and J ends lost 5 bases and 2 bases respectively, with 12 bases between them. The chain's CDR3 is CASSPRALQETQYF. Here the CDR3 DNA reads TGTGCCAGCAGCCCTCGGGCATTACAAGAGACCCAGTACTTC.

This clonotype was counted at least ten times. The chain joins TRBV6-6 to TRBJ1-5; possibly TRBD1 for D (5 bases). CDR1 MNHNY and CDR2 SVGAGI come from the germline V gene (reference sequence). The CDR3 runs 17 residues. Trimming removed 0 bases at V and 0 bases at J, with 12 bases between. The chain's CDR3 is CASSYSGTAYSNQPQHF. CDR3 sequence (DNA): TGTGCCAGCAGTTACTCGGGGACCGCTTATAGCAATCAGCCCCAGCATTTT.

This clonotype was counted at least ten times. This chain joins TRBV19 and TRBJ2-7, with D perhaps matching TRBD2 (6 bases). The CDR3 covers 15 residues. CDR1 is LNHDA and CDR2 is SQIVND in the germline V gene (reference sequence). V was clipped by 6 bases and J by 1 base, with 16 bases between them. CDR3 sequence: CASSSSSSASYEQYF. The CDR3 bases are TGTGCCAGTAGCTCATCTTCTAGCGCGTCCTACGAGCAGTACTTC.

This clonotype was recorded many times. For the CDR3, the DNA is TGTGCCAGCAGTTTAGGACTATATAATTCACCCCTCCACTTT. It specifies CASSLGLYNSPLHF. The gene calls are TRBV27 and TRBJ1-6; D call uncertain. The germline V gene has CDR1 MNHEY and CDR2 SMNVEV (reference sequence). There are 14 residues in the CDR3. With 2 bases removed from V and 4 bases from J, the gap between germline ends came to 6 bases.

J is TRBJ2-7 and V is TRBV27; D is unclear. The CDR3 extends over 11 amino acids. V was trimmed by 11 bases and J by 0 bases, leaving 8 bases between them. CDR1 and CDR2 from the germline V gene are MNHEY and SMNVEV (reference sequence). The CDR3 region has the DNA TGTGCCGTCCCGACCTCCTACGAGCAGTACTTC. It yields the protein CAVPTSYEQYF.

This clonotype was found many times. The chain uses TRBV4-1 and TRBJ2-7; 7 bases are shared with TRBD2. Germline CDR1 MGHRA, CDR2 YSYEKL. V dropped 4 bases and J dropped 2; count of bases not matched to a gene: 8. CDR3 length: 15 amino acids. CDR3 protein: CASSPGPSGAYEQYF. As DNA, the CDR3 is TGCGCCAGCAGCCCCGGGCCTAGCGGAGCCTACGAGCAGTACTTC.

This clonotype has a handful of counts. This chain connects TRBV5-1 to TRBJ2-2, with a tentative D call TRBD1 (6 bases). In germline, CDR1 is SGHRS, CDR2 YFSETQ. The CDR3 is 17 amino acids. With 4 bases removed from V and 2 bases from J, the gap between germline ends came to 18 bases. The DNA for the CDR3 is TGCGCCAGCAGCGCCTACTCCGGACAGACAAACACCGGGGAGCTGTTTTTT. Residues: CASSAYSGQTNTGELFF. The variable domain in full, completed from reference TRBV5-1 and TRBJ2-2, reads KAGVTQTPRYLIKTRGQQVTLSCSPISGHRSVSWYQQTPGQGLQFLFEYFSETQRNKGNFPGRFSGRQFSNSRSEMNVSTLELGDSALYLCASSAYSGQTNTGELFFGEGSRLTVL.

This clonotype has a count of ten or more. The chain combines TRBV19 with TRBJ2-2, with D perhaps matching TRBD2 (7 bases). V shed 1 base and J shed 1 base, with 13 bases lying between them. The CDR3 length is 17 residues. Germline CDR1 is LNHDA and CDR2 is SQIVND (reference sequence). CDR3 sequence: CASSIGGGAGNTGELFF. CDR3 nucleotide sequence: TGTGCCAGTAGTATAGGTGGGGGGGCAGGGAACACCGGGGAGCTGTTTTTT.

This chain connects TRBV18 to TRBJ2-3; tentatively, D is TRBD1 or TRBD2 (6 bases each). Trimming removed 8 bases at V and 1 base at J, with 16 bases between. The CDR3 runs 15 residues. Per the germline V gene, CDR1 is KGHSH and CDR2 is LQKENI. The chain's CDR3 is CASTALGGRTDTQYF. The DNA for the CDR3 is TGTGCCAGCACGGCATTGGGGGGCCGCACAGATACGCAGTATTTT.

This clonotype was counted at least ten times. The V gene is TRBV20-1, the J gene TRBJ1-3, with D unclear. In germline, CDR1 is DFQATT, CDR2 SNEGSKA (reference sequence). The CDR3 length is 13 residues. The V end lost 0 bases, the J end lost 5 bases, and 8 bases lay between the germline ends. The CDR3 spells CSARDVGRNTIYF. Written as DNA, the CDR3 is TGCAGTGCTAGAGACGTCGGTCGAAACACCATATATTTT.